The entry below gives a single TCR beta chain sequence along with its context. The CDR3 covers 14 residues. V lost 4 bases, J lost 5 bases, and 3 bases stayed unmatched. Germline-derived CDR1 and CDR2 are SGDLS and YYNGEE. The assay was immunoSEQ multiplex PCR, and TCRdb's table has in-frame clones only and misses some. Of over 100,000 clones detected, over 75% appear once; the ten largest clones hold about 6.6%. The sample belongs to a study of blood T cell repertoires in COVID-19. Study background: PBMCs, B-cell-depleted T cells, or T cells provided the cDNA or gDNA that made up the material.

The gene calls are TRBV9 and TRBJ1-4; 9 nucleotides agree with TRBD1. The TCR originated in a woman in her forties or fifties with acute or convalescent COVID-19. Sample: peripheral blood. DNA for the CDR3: TGTGCCAGCAGCCCGGGACAGGGCAATGAAAAACTGTTTTTT. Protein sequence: CASSPGQGNEKLFF.